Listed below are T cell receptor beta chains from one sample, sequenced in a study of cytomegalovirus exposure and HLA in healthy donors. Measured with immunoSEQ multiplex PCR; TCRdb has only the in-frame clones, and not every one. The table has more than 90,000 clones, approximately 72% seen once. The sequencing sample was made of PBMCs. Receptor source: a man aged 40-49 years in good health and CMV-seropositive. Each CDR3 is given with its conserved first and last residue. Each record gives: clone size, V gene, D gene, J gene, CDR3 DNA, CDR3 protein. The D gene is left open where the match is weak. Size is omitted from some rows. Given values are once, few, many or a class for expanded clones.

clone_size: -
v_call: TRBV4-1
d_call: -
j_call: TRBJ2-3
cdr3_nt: TGCGCCAGCAGCCAGCGGCGGTTGGCGGGGGCCTCGGATACGCAGTATTTT
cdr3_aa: CASSQRRLAGASDTQYF

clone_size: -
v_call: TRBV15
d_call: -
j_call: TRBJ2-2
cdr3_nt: TGTGCCACCAGCAGAGTGAGCCGCGGAACCGGGGAGCTGTTTTTT
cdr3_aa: CATSRVSRGTGELFF

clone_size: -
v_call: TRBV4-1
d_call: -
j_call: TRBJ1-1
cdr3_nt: TGCGCCAGCAGCCTAGAGGTAGGACTCATGAACACTGAAGCTTTCTTT
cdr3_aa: CASSLEVGLMNTEAFF

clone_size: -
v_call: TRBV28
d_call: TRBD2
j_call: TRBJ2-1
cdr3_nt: TGTGCCAGCAGTTTAGTGTGGCGGGAGGGCCTTAGAGAGCAGTTCTTC
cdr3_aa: CASSLVWREGLREQFF

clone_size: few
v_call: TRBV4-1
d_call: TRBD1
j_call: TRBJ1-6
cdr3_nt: TGCGCCAGCAGCCAAGTGCGACAGGGGGCTCGATTGTTGGATAATTCACCCCTCCACTTT
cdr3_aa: CASSQVRQGARLLDNSPLHF

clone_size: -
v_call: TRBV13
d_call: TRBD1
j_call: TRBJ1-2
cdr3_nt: TGTGCCAGCAGCTGGACAGGGGACGGCTACACCTTC
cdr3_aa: CASSWTGDGYTF

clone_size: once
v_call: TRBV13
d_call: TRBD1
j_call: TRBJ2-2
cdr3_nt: TGTGCCAGCAGCCTTGGACAGGGGGGCTTCACCGGGGAGCTGTTTTTT
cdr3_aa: CASSLGQGGFTGELFF

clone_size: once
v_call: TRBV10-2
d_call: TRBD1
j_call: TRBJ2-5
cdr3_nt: TGCGCCAGCAGGGGAGCGGGCGGGACAGGGGTTGAGACCCAGTACTTC
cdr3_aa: CASRGAGGTGVETQYF

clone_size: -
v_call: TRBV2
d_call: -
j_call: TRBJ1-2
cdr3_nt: TGTGCCAGCAGTGCTACAGGATCTGGCTACACCTTC
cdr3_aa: CASSATGSGYTF

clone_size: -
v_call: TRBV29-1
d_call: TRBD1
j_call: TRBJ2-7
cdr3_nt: TGCAGCGTCGAGGCAGGGGGCTACGAGCAGTACTTC
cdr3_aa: CSVEAGGYEQYF

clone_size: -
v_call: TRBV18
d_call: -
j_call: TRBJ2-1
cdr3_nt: TGTGCCAGCTCACCACCCTACGAGGCCCGGGGGCAGTTCTTC
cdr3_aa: CASSPPYEARGQFF

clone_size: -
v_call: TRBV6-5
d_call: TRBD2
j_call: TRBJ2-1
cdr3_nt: TGTGCCAGCCAGGCGGGGGGGGGAAATGAGCAGTTCTTC
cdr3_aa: CASQAGGGNEQFF

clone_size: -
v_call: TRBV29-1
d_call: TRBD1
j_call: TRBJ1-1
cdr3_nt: TGCAGCGATGGGACAGGGGGCCGTAACACTGAAGCTTTCTTT
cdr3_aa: CSDGTGGRNTEAFF

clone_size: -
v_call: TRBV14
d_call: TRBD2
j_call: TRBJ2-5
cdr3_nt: TGTGCCAGCAGCTGGGGGGGAAATCAAGAGACCCAGTACTTC
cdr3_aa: CASSWGGNQETQYF

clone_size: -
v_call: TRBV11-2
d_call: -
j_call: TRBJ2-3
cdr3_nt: TGTGCCAGCAGCTTAGATCGAGGACAGCCCAGGTGGGCAGATACGCAGTATTTT
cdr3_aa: CASSLDRGQPRWADTQYF

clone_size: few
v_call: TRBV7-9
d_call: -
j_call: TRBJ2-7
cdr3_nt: TGTGCCAGCAGCTTAGTAGGTGGGGGCCCCGAGCAACAGTACTTC
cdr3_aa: CASSLVGGGPEQQYF

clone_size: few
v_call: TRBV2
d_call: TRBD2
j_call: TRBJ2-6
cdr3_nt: TGTGCCAGCAGGAAACTAGCGGGAGGAATAAGCTCTGGGGCCAACGTCCTGACTTTC
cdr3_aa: CASRKLAGGISSGANVLTF

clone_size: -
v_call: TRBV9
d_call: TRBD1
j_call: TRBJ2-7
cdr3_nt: TGTGCCAGCAGCGATACAGGGGCAGGGGAGCAGTACTTC
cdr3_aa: CASSDTGAGEQYF

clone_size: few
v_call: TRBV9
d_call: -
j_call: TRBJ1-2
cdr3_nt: TGTGCCAGCGGACAACCTAACTATGGCTACACCTTC
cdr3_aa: CASGQPNYGYTF

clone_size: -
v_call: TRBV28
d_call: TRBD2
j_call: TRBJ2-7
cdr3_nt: TGTGCCAGCAGTTTAGAGGGGCGGGAGCGCTACGAGCAGTACTTC
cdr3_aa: CASSLEGRERYEQYF

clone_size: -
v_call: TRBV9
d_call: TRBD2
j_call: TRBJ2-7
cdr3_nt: TGTGCCAGCAGCTCAAGCGGGAGTTCCAGGAACGAGCAGTACTTC
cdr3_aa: CASSSSGSSRNEQYF

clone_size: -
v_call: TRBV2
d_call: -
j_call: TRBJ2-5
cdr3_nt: TGTGCCAGCAGAGAAGACAGAGAGACCCAGTACTTC
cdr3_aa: CASREDRETQYF

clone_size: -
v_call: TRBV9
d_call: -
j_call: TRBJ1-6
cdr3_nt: TGTGCCAGCAGCGTAGAAGTCGACGGGAGCTCCTATAATTCACCCCTCCACTTT
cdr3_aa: CASSVEVDGSSYNSPLHF

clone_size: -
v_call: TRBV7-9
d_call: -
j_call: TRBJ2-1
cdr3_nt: TGTGCCAGCAGCCAAAGCGTAGGCGTCTCCTACAATGAGCAGTTCTTC
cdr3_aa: CASSQSVGVSYNEQFF

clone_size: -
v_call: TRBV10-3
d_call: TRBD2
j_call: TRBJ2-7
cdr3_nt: TGTGCCATCAGTCTAGCGGGGGGGCCCAAGCAGTACTTC
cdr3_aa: CAISLAGGPKQYF

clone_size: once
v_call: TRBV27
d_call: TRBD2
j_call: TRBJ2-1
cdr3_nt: TGTGCCAGCAGTCCTCGACTAGCGGGAGCGGACAATGAGCAGTTCTTC
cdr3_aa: CASSPRLAGADNEQFF

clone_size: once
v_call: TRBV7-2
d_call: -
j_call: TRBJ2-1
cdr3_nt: TGTGCCAGCAGCGCAAACAGAGGAAGGGGGGGAAATGAGCAGTTCTTC
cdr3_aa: CASSANRGRGGNEQFF

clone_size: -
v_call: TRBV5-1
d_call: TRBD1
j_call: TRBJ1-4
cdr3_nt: TGCGCCAGCAGCTGGACAGGGGGCGCAACTAATGAAAAACTGTTTTTT
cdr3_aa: CASSWTGGATNEKLFF

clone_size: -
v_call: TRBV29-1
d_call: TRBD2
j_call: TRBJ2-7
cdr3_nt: TGCAGCGTTTCCCACCCTAGCGGGAGCGAGGAGCAGTACTTC
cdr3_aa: CSVSHPSGSEEQYF

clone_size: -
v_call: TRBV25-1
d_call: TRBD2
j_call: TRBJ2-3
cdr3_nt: TGTGCCAGCAGTGAATATGTGGGGGGGACAGATACGCAGTATTTT
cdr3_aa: CASSEYVGGTDTQYF

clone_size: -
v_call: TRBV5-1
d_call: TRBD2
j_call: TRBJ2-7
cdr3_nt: TGCGCCAGCAGCTTGGCCTTAGCGGGAGGGTACAACGAGCAGTACTTC
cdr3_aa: CASSLALAGGYNEQYF

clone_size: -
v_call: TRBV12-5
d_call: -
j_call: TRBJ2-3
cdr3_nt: TGTGCTAGTGGAGGGGGGGTAACAGATACGCAGTATTTT
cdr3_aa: CASGGGVTDTQYF

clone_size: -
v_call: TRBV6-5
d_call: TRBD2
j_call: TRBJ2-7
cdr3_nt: TGTGCCAGCAGTTTCGGACTAGCGGGACTGGGGGAGCAGTACTTC
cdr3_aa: CASSFGLAGLGEQYF

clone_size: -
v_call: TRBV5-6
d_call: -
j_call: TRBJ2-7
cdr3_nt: TGTGCCAGCAGCACTCAACAGGATTCCTACGAGCAGTACTTC
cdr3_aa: CASSTQQDSYEQYF

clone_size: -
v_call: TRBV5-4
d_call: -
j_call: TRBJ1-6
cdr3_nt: TGTGCCAGCAGCTCATCACAGGGAATTAGTTCACCCCTCCACTTT
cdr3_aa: CASSSSQGISSPLHF

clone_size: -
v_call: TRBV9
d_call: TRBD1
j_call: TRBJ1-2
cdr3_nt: TGTGCCAGCAGCGTGCGGACAGGGGCGGGAGGCGGCTACACCTTC
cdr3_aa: CASSVRTGAGGGYTF

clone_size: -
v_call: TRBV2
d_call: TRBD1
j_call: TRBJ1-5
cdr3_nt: TGTGCCAGCGGACCGGGACAGCTTAGCAATCAGCCCCAGCATTTT
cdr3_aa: CASGPGQLSNQPQHF

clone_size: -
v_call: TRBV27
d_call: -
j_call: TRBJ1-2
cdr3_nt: TGTGCCAGCAGTTTAGGGGGGGCCGGCGGCGGCTACACCTTC
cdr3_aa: CASSLGGAGGGYTF

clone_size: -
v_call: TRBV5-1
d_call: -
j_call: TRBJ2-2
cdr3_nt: TGCGCCAGCTTCTCGGACAGTAAGGGAACGGGGGAGCTGTTTTTT
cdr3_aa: CASFSDSKGTGELFF

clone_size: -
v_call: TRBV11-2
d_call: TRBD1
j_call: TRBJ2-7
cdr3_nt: TGTGCCAGCAGCGTCCAATCCGGGACAGGGGCCTACGAGCAGTACTTC
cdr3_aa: CASSVQSGTGAYEQYF

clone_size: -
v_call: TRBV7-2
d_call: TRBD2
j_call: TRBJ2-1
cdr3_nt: TGTGCCAGCAGGAGTAGCGGGAGTGGGAATGAGCAGTTCTTC
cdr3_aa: CASRSSGSGNEQFF

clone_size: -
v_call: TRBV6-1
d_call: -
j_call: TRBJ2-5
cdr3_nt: TGTGCCAGCAGCCCCCCCGGCGGAGAGACCCAGTACTTC
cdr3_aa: CASSPPGGETQYF

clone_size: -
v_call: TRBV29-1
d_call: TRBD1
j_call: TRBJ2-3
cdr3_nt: TGCAGCGTTGAAACGAGGGGGCGTGGGACAGATACGCAGTATTTT
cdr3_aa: CSVETRGRGTDTQYF

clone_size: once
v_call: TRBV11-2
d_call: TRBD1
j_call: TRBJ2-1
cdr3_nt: TGTGCCAGCAGCCCGGGACAGGGGGGCTACAATGAGCAGTTCTTC
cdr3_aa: CASSPGQGGYNEQFF

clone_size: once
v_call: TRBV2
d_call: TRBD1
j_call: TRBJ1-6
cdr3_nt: TGTGCCAGCAGTCAAACTCAGGGGACAGGGGGGAAAGCCCTCCACTTT
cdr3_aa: CASSQTQGTGGKALHF

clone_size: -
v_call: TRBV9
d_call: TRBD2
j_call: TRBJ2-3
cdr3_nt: TGTGCCAGCAATGGGGGACTAGCGGACACAGATACGCAGTATTTT
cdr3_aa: CASNGGLADTDTQYF

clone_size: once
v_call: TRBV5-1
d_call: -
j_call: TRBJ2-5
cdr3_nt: TGCGCCAGCAGCCTGCAAGAGACCCAGTACTTC
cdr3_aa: CASSLQETQYF

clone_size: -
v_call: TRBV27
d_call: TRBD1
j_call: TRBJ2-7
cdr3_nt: TGTGCCAGCAGGGGACAGGGCTTCAACGAGCAGTACTTC
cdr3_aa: CASRGQGFNEQYF

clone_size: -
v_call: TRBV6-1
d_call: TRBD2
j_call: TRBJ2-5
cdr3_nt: TGTGCCAGCAGTGAACAGGGACTAGGGGTGGAGACCCAGTACTTC
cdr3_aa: CASSEQGLGVETQYF

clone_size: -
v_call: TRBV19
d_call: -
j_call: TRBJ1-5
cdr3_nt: TGTGCCAGTAGTCCTACAGGCTTTAGCAATCAGCCCCAGCATTTT
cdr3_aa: CASSPTGFSNQPQHF

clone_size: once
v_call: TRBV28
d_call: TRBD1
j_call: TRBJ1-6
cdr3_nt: TGTGCCAGCCTGCAGGGGGGCCGTACCTATAATTCACCCCTCCACTTT
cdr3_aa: CASLQGGRTYNSPLHF

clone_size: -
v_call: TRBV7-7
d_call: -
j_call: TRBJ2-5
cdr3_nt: TGTGCTAGCAGCTTAGTTACAGGGAAAGAGACCCAGTACTTC
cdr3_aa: CASSLVTGKETQYF

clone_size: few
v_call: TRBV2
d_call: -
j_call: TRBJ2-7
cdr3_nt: TGTGCCAGCTCCCTCAACAGAATATACGAGCAGTACTTC
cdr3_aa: CASSLNRIYEQYF

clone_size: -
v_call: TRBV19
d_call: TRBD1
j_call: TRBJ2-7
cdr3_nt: TGTGCCAGTAGTATGGGGACAGGGCGCTACGAGCAGTACTTC
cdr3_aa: CASSMGTGRYEQYF

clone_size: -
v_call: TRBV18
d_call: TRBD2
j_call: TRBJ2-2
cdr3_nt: TGTGCCAGCTCAGGGGGACTAGCGGGAATCACCGGGGAGCTGTTTTTT
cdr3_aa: CASSGGLAGITGELFF

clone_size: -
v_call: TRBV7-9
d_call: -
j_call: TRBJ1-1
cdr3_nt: TGTGCCAGCAGCCTAAGGGGCGACACTGAAGCTTTCTTT
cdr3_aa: CASSLRGDTEAFF

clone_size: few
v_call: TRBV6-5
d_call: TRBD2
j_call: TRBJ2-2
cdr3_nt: TGTGCCAGCGGACTAGCGGGAGGTATCGGGGAGCTGTTTTTT
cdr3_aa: CASGLAGGIGELFF

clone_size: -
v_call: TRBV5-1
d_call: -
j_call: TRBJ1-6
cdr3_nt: TGCGCCAGCAGCGGAGGCGGGGGGGGGAGCTCCTATAATTCACCCCTCCACTTT
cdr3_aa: CASSGGGGGSSYNSPLHF

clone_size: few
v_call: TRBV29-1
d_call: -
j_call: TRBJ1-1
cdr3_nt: TGCAGCGTTGCCCTCGGGGTTATGAACACTGAAGCTTTCTTT
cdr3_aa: CSVALGVMNTEAFF